Each of the 18 T cell receptor beta chains below was sequenced from the same sample in a study of blood T cell repertoires in COVID-19. Produced via immunoSEQ multiplex PCR; TCRdb's table is partial and in-frame only. Among about 200,000 clones, roughly 82% were seen once, and the ten largest hold 5% to 7%. Sequenced: PBMCs or T cells enriched from blood (not recorded which). The receptors stem from a man in his forties with acute COVID-19.

For this clone: One end of the junction does not line up with germline, which may come from a read error. V gene TRBV28 combines with J gene TRBJ1-2, with 9 bases fitting TRBD1. The CDR3 runs 14 residues. CDR1 is MDHEN, CDR2 SYDVKM, per germline. CDR3 DNA: TGTGCCACGGCGACCGGGACAGGGAACTCTGGCTACACCTTC. It specifies CATATGTGNSGYTF.

This chain connects TRBV19 to TRBJ2-3; 10 bases agree with TRBD1. CDR1 and CDR2 from the germline V gene are LNHDA and SQIVND (reference sequence). With 1 base clipped from V and 4 bases from J, the junction kept 5 bases outside the gene matches. The CDR3 length is 16 residues. The CDR3 region is CASSIGDRGWADTQYF. The CDR3 nucleotides read TGTGCCAGTAGTATAGGGGACAGGGGATGGGCAGATACGCAGTATTTT. Drawing the rest from reference TRBV19 and TRBJ2-3, the complete variable domain is DGGITQSPKYLFRKEGQNVTLSCEQNLNHDAMYWYRQDPGQGLRLIYYSQIVNDFQKGDIAEGYSVSREKKESFPLTVTSAQKNPTAFYLCASSIGDRGWADTQYFGPGTRLTVL.

The chain couples TRBV9 to TRBJ2-2; 7 nucleotides match TRBD2. CDR1 is SGDLS and CDR2 is YYNGEE in the germline V gene. This CDR3 spans 16 amino acids. Trimming cost V 2 bases and J 6 bases; bases outside gene matches: 10. The CDR3 DNA reads as TGTGCCAGCAGCGTCCTAGGCGGGAGTAAGGCCGGGGAGCTGTTTTTT. As protein: CASSVLGGSKAGELFF.

This rearrangement joins TRBV4-1 to TRBJ1-5, with TRBD1 as a possible D gene (5 bases). CDR1 is MGHRA and CDR2 is YSYEKL in the germline V gene. The CDR3 totals 15 residues. Trimming pared 1 base from V and 7 bases from J, leaving 14 bases between. The CDR3 loop reads CASSQAGGAGQPQHF. The CDR3 bases are TGCGCCAGCAGCCAAGCGGGAGGGGCGGGGCAGCCCCAGCATTTT.

The chain couples TRBV27 to TRBJ2-5; TRBD2 aligns across 10 bases. CDR3 length: 14 amino acids. Looked up from germline, CDR1 is MNHEY and CDR2 is SMNVEV (reference sequence). The V segment lost 5 bases and the J segment 3 bases; nucleotides outside the gene matches: 3. The CDR3 DNA reads TGTGCCAGCAGTCGCGGACTAGCGGAAGAGACCCAGTACTTC. Amino acids: CASSRGLAEETQYF.

The chain links TRBV6-2 or TRBV6-3 to TRBJ2-1, with D maybe TRBD2 (5 bases). CDR1 MNHEY and CDR2 SVGEGT come from the germline V gene. V lost 4 bases, J lost 6 bases, and 7 bases lay in between. There are 12 residues in the CDR3. CDR3 in amino acids: CASSLEGNEQFF. CDR3 in DNA: TGTGCCAGCAGTTTAGAGGGCAATGAGCAGTTCTTC.

The chain uses TRBV27 and TRBJ2-1; 8 bases are shared with TRBD1. The CDR3 runs to 16 residues. Germline lookup yields CDR1 MNHEY and CDR2 SMNVEV (reference sequence). Trimming cost V 1 base and J 3 bases; bases outside gene matches: 5. The CDR3: CASSLYSGGHYNEQFF. DNA of the CDR3: TGTGCCAGCAGTTTATATTCAGGGGGCCACTACAATGAGCAGTTCTTC.

V usage is TRBV4-2 and J usage is TRBJ2-3; tentative D call: TRBD2 (6 bases). CDR3 length: 15 residues. Looked up from germline, CDR1 is LGHNA and CDR2 is YNFKEQ. Deletions cut 4 bases from V and 2 bases from J, with 13 bases between. CDR3 amino acids: CASSPTRTTTDTQYF. The CDR3 DNA is TGTGCCAGCAGCCCTACTAGGACTACCACAGATACGCAGTATTTT.

This chain joins TRBV24-1 and TRBJ2-7; D remains ambiguous. CDR3 length: 12 amino acids. Germline CDR1 reads KGHDR; CDR2 reads SFDVKD. Trimming cost V 1 base and J 9 bases, with 9 bases left between them. The CDR3 nucleotides read TGTGCCACCAGTGATTTACGTCTACCGCAGTACTTC. This sequence encodes CATSDLRLPQYF.

This chain connects TRBV5-1 to TRBJ1-1, with D uncertain. Germline V gene sequence: CDR1 SGHRS, CDR2 YFSETQ. Trimming pared 1 base from V and 1 base from J, leaving 5 bases between. This CDR3 comprises 13 residues. CDR3 nucleotide sequence: TGCGCCAGCAGCTTGACAGAGAACACTGAAGCTTTCTTT. This encodes CASSLTENTEAFF.

This clone appeared a single time. CDR3 sequence: CASSLGGTSMGEQYF. CDR3 nucleotides: TGTGCCAGCAGCCTAGGTGGGACTAGCATGGGCGAGCAGTACTTC. The gene calls are TRBV11-2 and TRBJ2-7; 9 bases match TRBD2. V shed 5 bases, J shed 6 bases, and the junction held 11 bases outside the gene matches. CDR3 size: 15 residues. The germline CDR1 and CDR2 sequences are SGHAT and FQNNGV. The whole variable domain, remainder taken from reference TRBV11-2 and TRBJ2-7, is EAGVAQSPRYKIIEKRQSVAFWCNPISGHATLYWYQQILGQGPKLLIQFQNNGVVDDSQLPKDRFSAERLKGVDSTLKIQPAKLEDSAVYLCASSLGGTSMGEQYFGPGTRLTVT.

This chain uses TRBV6-5 with TRBJ2-5, with 7 bases lining up with TRBD2. The CDR3 is made up of 12 amino acids. CDR1 MNHEY and CDR2 SVGAGI come from the germline V gene. J was trimmed by 4 bases and V by 8 bases; bases with no gene match: 4. CDR3 loop: CASGGRGETQYF. The CDR3, as DNA: TGTGCCAGCGGGGGGAGGGGAGAGACCCAGTACTTC.

The chain employs TRBV10-2 and TRBJ1-1; weak D call: TRBD1 (5 bases). V dropped 2 bases and J dropped 5 bases, with 18 bases sitting between them. Germline-derived CDR1 and CDR2 are WSHSY and SAAADI. The CDR3 runs to 16 residues. Written as DNA, the CDR3 is TGCGCCAGCAGTGAGCCGGTTCTGGGGGGTGGAACTGAAGCTTTCTTT. Its protein product is CASSEPVLGGGTEAFF.

The genes are TRBV24-1 and TRBJ2-3, with 8 bases that match TRBD1. This CDR3 comprises 13 residues. From germline, CDR1 is KGHDR and CDR2 SFDVKD. V lost 7 bases to trimming and J lost 4 bases; unmatched junction nucleotides: 3. In nucleotides, the CDR3 is TGTGCCACCAGGACAGGGGCTGCAGATACGCAGTATTTT. It is translated as CATRTGAADTQYF.

This clone was found once. The CDR3 DNA follows: TGTGCCAGCTCACCACTGACAGGCGCCGAAGAGACCCAGTACTTC. It codes for CASSPLTGAEETQYF. The chain combines TRBV18 with TRBJ2-5, with D possibly being TRBD1 (6 bases). This CDR3 comprises 15 residues. The germline V gene encodes CDR1 KGHSH and CDR2 LQKENI. V was clipped by 1 base and J by 3 bases, with 12 bases between them.

The chain couples TRBV5-5 to TRBJ2-2, with unresolved D. V was cut by 4 bases and J by 1 base, with 11 bases left in between. Germline V gives CDR1 SGHKS, CDR2 YYEKEE (reference sequence). This CDR3 has 15 amino acids. The CDR3 region has the DNA TGTGCCAGCAGCGTGACACCTTGGAACACCGGGGAGCTGTTTTTT. Encoded protein: CASSVTPWNTGELFF.

The genes are TRBV12-3 or TRBV12-4 and TRBJ2-7, with TRBD2 matching 7 bases. J gave up 3 bases and V 3 bases, and 2 bases lay outside the gene matches. The CDR3 has 13 residues. In DNA form, the CDR3 reads TGTGCCAGCAGTTTGACTAGCTACTACGAGCAGTACTTC. This sequence encodes CASSLTSYYEQYF.

V usage is TRBV2 and J usage is TRBJ1-2; D is perhaps TRBD1 (6 bases). V dropped 2 bases and J dropped 4 bases, with 11 bases sitting between them. The CDR3 totals 14 residues. The germline gives CDR1 SNHLY, CDR2 FYNNEI. Here the CDR3 DNA reads TGTGCCAGCAGTGAATCCCGGACAGTCTATGGCTACACCTTC. This sequence encodes CASSESRTVYGYTF.